Listed below are T cell receptor beta chains from one sample, sequenced in a study of PD-1 blockade in mismatch repair-deficient tumors. Sequencing was performed with immunoSEQ multiplex PCR; in TCRdb, only in-frame clones are kept and a portion is missing. The sample holds about 51,000 clones, approximately 78% seen once. Sequencing was performed on peripheral blood, taken 4 weeks after starting pembrolizumab. Receptors were obtained from an adult with mismatch repair-deficient cancer. CDR3s include the opening cysteine and the closing phenylalanine or tryptophan. D genes are given only for firm matches. Expanded clones are given a class, and other clones once, few, many or no size at all.

>TRBJ2-5|medium-sized|TRBD1|TRBV7-9
TGTGCCAGCAGCTTACAGGACAGGGGCGTAATGGAGACCCAGTACTTC
CASSLQDRGVMETQYF
>TRBJ2-1|NA|NA|TRBV29-1
TGCAGCGTGAATAAGGGGGGGGTCGATGAGCAGTTCTTC
CSVNKGGVDEQFF
>TRBJ2-7|NA|TRBD2|TRBV29-1
TGCAGCGTTGAAGATAGCGGGAGGGGCGAGCAGTACTTC
CSVEDSGRGEQYF
>TRBJ2-7|few|NA|TRBV6-6
TGTGCCAGCACCCCCCACCCCTACGGGGAGCAGTACTTC
CASTPHPYGEQYF
>TRBJ2-2|few|TRBD2|TRBV9
TGTGCCAGCAGCGGTGCGGGAGGGAACACCGGGGAGCTGTTTTTT
CASSGAGGNTGELFF
>TRBJ1-1|NA|TRBD1|TRBV6-1
TGTGCCAGCAACCCGGGACAGGGGTACACTGAAGCTTTCTTT
CASNPGQGYTEAFF
>TRBJ2-5|NA|TRBD2|TRBV27
TGTGCCAGCAGCCGTGGGACTAGCGGGAGGAGTGAGACCCAGTACTTC
CASSRGTSGRSETQYF
>TRBJ1-3|NA|NA|TRBV9
TGTGCCAGCAGCGGGACGGTTTTGGGAAACACCATATATTTT
CASSGTVLGNTIYF
>TRBJ2-1|NA|TRBD1|TRBV4-3
TGCGCCAGCAGCCGGGACAGCTCCTACAATGAGCAGTTCTTC
CASSRDSSYNEQFF
>TRBJ2-1|NA|TRBD2|TRBV19
TGTGCCAGTAGTATGAATAGCGGGAGCCGGAACAATGAGCAGTTCTTC
CASSMNSGSRNNEQFF
>TRBJ2-3|NA|NA|TRBV7-2
TGTGCCAGCAGCCAACACACAGATACGCAGTATTTT
CASSQHTDTQYF
>TRBJ2-7|NA|TRBD2|TRBV6-5
TGTGCCAGCACCCGGGAGGGCACCTACGAGCAGTACTTC
CASTREGTYEQYF
>TRBJ1-4|NA|NA|TRBV2
TGTGCCAGCCTAGTTGGGGACACCTCAACTAATGAAAAACTGTTTTTT
CASLVGDTSTNEKLFF
>TRBJ2-1|NA|TRBD1|TRBV9
TGTGCCAGCAGCTTCCTTTGGGAACTAGGGGACAGGTGGGATGAGCAGTTCTTC
CASSFLWELGDRWDEQFF
>TRBJ2-5|NA|NA|TRBV4-3
TGCGCCAGCAGCCAAGCTAACCAAGAGACCCAGTACTTC
CASSQANQETQYF
>TRBJ1-1|NA|TRBD1|TRBV19
TGTGCCACCACGACAGGGTCATCAATGAACACTGAAGCTTTCTTT
CATTTGSSMNTEAFF
>TRBJ2-7|NA|TRBD1|TRBV19
TGTGCCAGTAGACCCAGCACAGGGGGCAGCTCCTACGAGCAGTACTTC
CASRPSTGGSSYEQYF
>TRBJ2-5|NA|TRBD1|TRBV5-6
TGTGCCAGCAGCGTCAGGGGGCGCGGGGAGACCCAGTACTTC
CASSVRGRGETQYF
>TRBJ2-2|NA|TRBD2|TRBV15
TGTGCCACCAGCAGAGACCTCTCCCTCAGCGGGAGGGTGGCTGGGACCGGGGAGCTGTTTTTT
CATSRDLSLSGRVAGTGELFF
>TRBJ2-2|NA|TRBD2|TRBV19
TGTGCCAGTAGTTATGGCGGGAGGAAGGCCGGGGAGCTGTTTTTT
CASSYGGRKAGELFF
>TRBJ2-1|NA|TRBD2|TRBV9
TGTGCCAGCAGCGCTAGCGGGACCCGCGATGATGAGCAGTTCTTC
CASSASGTRDDEQFF
>TRBJ2-3|NA|TRBD2|TRBV7-3
TGTGCCAGCAGCTTAACGTGGAGTGAGGGACTAGCTTTCACAGATACGCAGTATTTT
CASSLTWSEGLAFTDTQYF
>TRBJ1-5|NA|TRBD1|TRBV7-2
TGTGCCAGCAGCTTAGTCTTAGGCGGGACAGGTAATCAGCCCCAGCATTTT
CASSLVLGGTGNQPQHF
>TRBJ1-5|NA|TRBD1|TRBV27
TGTGCCAGCAGAGACAGGGTCCGGGGTAGACAGCCCCAGCATTTT
CASRDRVRGRQPQHF
>TRBJ1-1|NA|NA|TRBV13
TGTGCCAGCAGGCTAGTTATGAGGAACACTGAAGCTTTCTTT
CASRLVMRNTEAFF
>TRBJ2-3|NA|NA|TRBV7-2
TGTGCCAGCAGCTTAGAGGGGGGGAATACGCAGTATTTT
CASSLEGGNTQYF
>TRBJ1-2|NA|NA|TRBV11-2
TGTGCCAGCAGCCTCGGTGGCAGCGTGCGTGGCTACACCTTC
CASSLGGSVRGYTF
>TRBJ1-3|NA|NA|TRBV2
TGTGCCAGCAGTGAAGGGGCAGGAAGAAACACCATATATTTT
CASSEGAGRNTIYF
>TRBJ2-7|NA|NA|TRBV18
TGTGCCAGCTCACCAGGGGTCAACGAGCAGTACTTC
CASSPGVNEQYF
>TRBJ1-4|NA|NA|TRBV28
TGTGCCAGCAGTTTTCGGAGGGGCTCGATGGATGAAAAACTGTTTTTT
CASSFRRGSMDEKLFF
>TRBJ1-2|NA|TRBD1|TRBV5-1
TGCGCCAGCATCATGGAGGGGGCCTCGGGTGGCTACACCTTC
CASIMEGASGGYTF
>TRBJ1-1|NA|NA|TRBV18
TGTGCCAGCTCGCGACTGAACACTGAAGCTTTCTTT
CASSRLNTEAFF